One TCR beta chain is described in this entry. What it recognizes is unknown. V lost 6 bases to trimming and J lost 3 bases; unmatched junction nucleotides: 8. Germline CDR1 SGDLS, CDR2 YYNGEE. The CDR3 is made up of 15 amino acids. The sample belongs to a study of cytomegalovirus exposure and HLA in healthy donors. PCR primers comprised 60 Vbeta and 13 Jbeta primers. Clones were read by immunoSEQ multiplex PCR, and TCRdb kept only the in-frame ones, dropping some. The repertoire has about 140,000 clones, approximately 83% of them found once; the top ten carry about 2.3%. Findings and caveats of the study: In a later analysis, donors in an Asian-associated ancestry cluster reportedly had fewer N-insertions in productive TCRs than the cohort mean.

This TCR came from a male donor in good health and CMV-seronegative. This chain joins TRBV9 and TRBJ2-2; TRBD1 aligns across 7 bases. Sample: PBMCs. The CDR3 is CASTNRGVDTGELFF. DNA of the CDR3: TGTGCCAGCACTAACAGGGGAGTAGACACCGGGGAGCTGTTTTTT.